The rows below give T cell receptor beta chains drawn from one sample of a study of OX40 agonist ivuxolimab in advanced cancers. The table came from immunoSEQ multiplex PCR; TCRdb's copy has only in-frame clones and leaves some out. The sample carries approximately 73,000 clones, about 85% recorded once. Material: CD4+ or CD8+ T cells sorted from blood, obtained in a trial of the OX40 agonist ivuxolimab. These receptor sequences come from an adult with an advanced solid tumor such as melanoma, head and neck, liver or kidney cancer. CDR3s include the opening cysteine and the closing phenylalanine or tryptophan. Fields, in order: D gene, J gene, clone size, V gene, CDR3 DNA, CDR3 protein. D genes are given only for firm matches. The size of a clone is reported for some rows only, either as once, few or many, or as a class for expanded clones.

D gene: -; J gene: TRBJ1-3; clone size: -; V gene: TRBV28; CDR3 DNA: TGTGCCAGCAGTTTATCGGCCCGCTCTGGAAACACCATATATTTT; CDR3 protein: CASSLSARSGNTIYF
D gene: TRBD1; J gene: TRBJ1-1; clone size: -; V gene: TRBV7-3; CDR3 DNA: TGTGCCAGCAGCCGACAGGGGGCGACTGAAGCTTTCTTT; CDR3 protein: CASSRQGATEAFF
D gene: -; J gene: TRBJ1-4; clone size: -; V gene: TRBV18; CDR3 DNA: TGTGCCAGCTCACCCAGTCGGGCGCTGGGGTTTGAAAAACTGTTTTTT; CDR3 protein: CASSPSRALGFEKLFF
D gene: -; J gene: TRBJ1-4; clone size: -; V gene: TRBV2; CDR3 DNA: TGTGCCAGCAGTGAATTTAAGATTGCAACTAATGAAAAACTGTTTTTT; CDR3 protein: CASSEFKIATNEKLFF
D gene: -; J gene: TRBJ1-2; clone size: -; V gene: TRBV5-1; CDR3 DNA: TGCGCCAGCAGCCCATCAGGGGACTATGGCTACACCTTC; CDR3 protein: CASSPSGDYGYTF
D gene: -; J gene: TRBJ1-2; clone size: few; V gene: TRBV10-3; CDR3 DNA: TGTGCCATCAGTGAGTCGACAGACTATGGCTACACCTTC; CDR3 protein: CAISESTDYGYTF
D gene: TRBD2; J gene: TRBJ2-1; clone size: -; V gene: TRBV7-3; CDR3 DNA: TGTGCCAGCAGTCAAGCGGGAGGAGTTCATGAGCAGTTCTTC; CDR3 protein: CASSQAGGVHEQFF
D gene: TRBD1; J gene: TRBJ2-5; clone size: -; V gene: TRBV6-6; CDR3 DNA: TGTGCCAGCAAAGGGGGCGCGGAGACCCAGTACTTC; CDR3 protein: CASKGGAETQYF
D gene: -; J gene: TRBJ2-3; clone size: -; V gene: TRBV11-2; CDR3 DNA: TGTGCCAGCAGCCAAAGCGTGAAGGGAGATACGCAGTATTTT; CDR3 protein: CASSQSVKGDTQYF
D gene: -; J gene: TRBJ1-1; clone size: once; V gene: TRBV6-1; CDR3 DNA: TGTGCCAGCAGTGAAGAGGTGAACACTGAAGCTTTCTTT; CDR3 protein: CASSEEVNTEAFF
D gene: -; J gene: TRBJ1-4; clone size: -; V gene: TRBV7-9; CDR3 DNA: TGTGCCAGCAGCTTCCGGACGGGTGCAACTAATGAAAAACTGTTTTTT; CDR3 protein: CASSFRTGATNEKLFF
D gene: -; J gene: TRBJ1-4; clone size: -; V gene: TRBV7-8; CDR3 DNA: TGTGCCAGCAGCTTAGTAGCGGCAGAGGGGGAAAAACTGTTTTTT; CDR3 protein: CASSLVAAEGEKLFF
D gene: -; J gene: TRBJ1-4; clone size: -; V gene: TRBV19; CDR3 DNA: TGTGCCAGTAGTCCAGGAAATGAAAAACTGTTTTTT; CDR3 protein: CASSPGNEKLFF
D gene: -; J gene: TRBJ2-1; clone size: once; V gene: TRBV5-4; CDR3 DNA: TGTGCCAGCAGCTTGCAGCGGGAGCAGTTCTTC; CDR3 protein: CASSLQREQFF
D gene: -; J gene: TRBJ2-3; clone size: -; V gene: TRBV7-6; CDR3 DNA: TGTGCCAGCAGCGACCTGGGTAAGGGGCCCCGCACAGATACGCAGTATTTT; CDR3 protein: CASSDLGKGPRTDTQYF